Listed here is a single TCR beta chain. The antigen remains undetermined. A much more abundant neighbour one base away suggests this may be a read error. Germline DNA was extracted too, while blood RNA derived from unsorted whole blood. This sample is part of a study of tumor-infiltrating lymphocytes in primary liver carcinoma. Turning to the study itself: Patients underwent resection of primary liver carcinoma. All patients, whether men or women, fell within 30 to 69 years of age. Broader study findings: CD4+ and CD8+ repertoires could not be compared in these unsorted bulk samples. Whereas tumor region pairs overlapped more, tumor-adjacent and tumor-blood pairs overlapped less.

Starting from roughly 540 ng of total RNA, TCR beta cDNA was produced with a primer in the constant region. Slightly modified ARM-PCR with three nested multiplex PCR rounds yielded TCR beta libraries. One entry per CDR3 protein, called by TCRdb with MiXCR from the multiplex PCR reads. The sample carries around 210,000 distinct CDR3 sequences, almost 65% recorded once. Sequences were obtained from peripheral blood. This TCR was sampled from a woman aged 60-70 years with primary liver carcinoma and hepatitis B virus infection.

CDR3: CSVSSGASYEQYF. Here the CDR3 DNA reads TGCAGCGTTTCGTCAGGGGCGTCTTACGAGCAGTACTTC. This sequence joins TRBV29-1 and TRBJ2-7; TRBD1 might be the D (6 bases). The CDR3 is made up of 13 amino acids. Germline V gene lookup returns CDR1 SQVTM and CDR2 ANQGSEA. The V and J ends lost 5 bases and 4 bases respectively, with 15 bases between them.